Below, one TCR beta chain is given with its context. Its antigen is unknown. These data originate in a study of T cells expressing NK-cell markers. Germline-derived CDR1 and CDR2 are MNHEY and SVGEGT. The CDR3 spans 13 residues. Study observations and caveats: HCMV specificity was not established for the expanded NKG2C+ T cell clones.

TCRdb reanalyzed the 5' RACE reads and collapses them to one entry per CDR3 protein, without DNA. The listing contains about 540,000 distinct CDR3 sequences. The sample was blood T cells: a sorted CD56 or NKG2C T cell subset, CD4+ or CD8+ T cells, or bulk PBMC T cells (not recorded which). The clonotype originates from a man aged 18 to 29 in good health. The genes are TRBV6-2 or TRBV6-3 and TRBJ2-7; no DNA is available, so the TRBD1 call from TCRdb remains unchecked. CDR3 amino acids: CASSDTGVREQYF.